Listed below are T cell receptor beta chains from one sample, sequenced in a study of CD4+ T cells in melanoma. Produced via immunoSEQ multiplex PCR; TCRdb's table is partial and in-frame only. Of about 50,000 clones listed, roughly 89% are singletons. The sequenced material came from peripheral blood. The receptors were gathered from a human donor with melanoma. CDR3s include the opening cysteine and the closing phenylalanine or tryptophan. Each record gives: clone size, D gene, J gene, V gene, CDR3 DNA, CDR3 protein. The D gene is left open where the match is weak. Clone size is not always given. Where it is, it says once, few, many or a class for expanded clones.

clone size: -
D gene: TRBD1
J gene: TRBJ2-7
V gene: TRBV4-1
CDR3 DNA: TGCGCCAGCAGCCAGAGACCCGGGACAGGGACCTACGAGCAGTACTTC
CDR3 protein: CASSQRPGTGTYEQYF

clone size: -
D gene: -
J gene: TRBJ2-1
V gene: TRBV5-6
CDR3 DNA: TGTGCCAGCAGCTTGGGCGGCCTGAGCTCCTACAATGAGCAGTTCTTC
CDR3 protein: CASSLGGLSSYNEQFF

clone size: -
D gene: -
J gene: TRBJ2-7
V gene: TRBV27
CDR3 DNA: TGTGCCAGCAGTGAAGACAGAATAGGGATCGAGCAGTACTTC
CDR3 protein: CASSEDRIGIEQYF

clone size: few
D gene: -
J gene: TRBJ1-5
V gene: TRBV23-1
CDR3 DNA: TGCGCCAGCAGTCTATTCGTAACAGGTCGGGGGCAGCCCCAGCATTTT
CDR3 protein: CASSLFVTGRGQPQHF

clone size: once
D gene: TRBD1
J gene: TRBJ1-3
V gene: TRBV5-1
CDR3 DNA: TGCGCCAGCAGCTATGGACAGGTTCATTTGGATAACACCATATATTTT
CDR3 protein: CASSYGQVHLDNTIYF

clone size: -
D gene: TRBD1
J gene: TRBJ2-7
V gene: TRBV28
CDR3 DNA: TGTGCCAGCAGCTCCCCCGGGACAGGGGACTACGAGCAGTACTTC
CDR3 protein: CASSSPGTGDYEQYF

clone size: -
D gene: -
J gene: TRBJ2-1
V gene: TRBV2
CDR3 DNA: TGTGCCAGCACTACGGGGGAAGAGCAGTTCTTC
CDR3 protein: CASTTGEEQFF

clone size: -
D gene: -
J gene: TRBJ1-6
V gene: TRBV6-5
CDR3 DNA: TGTGCCAGCAGGACACAGGTCAATTCACCCCTCCACTTT
CDR3 protein: CASRTQVNSPLHF

clone size: -
D gene: -
J gene: TRBJ2-3
V gene: TRBV4-3
CDR3 DNA: TGCGCCAGCAGCCAAGATCGTGGGATAGGGGCAGGTACGCAGTATTTT
CDR3 protein: CASSQDRGIGAGTQYF

clone size: -
D gene: -
J gene: TRBJ1-5
V gene: TRBV7-9
CDR3 DNA: TGTGCCAGCAGCCACCAAAATCAGCCCCAGCATTTT
CDR3 protein: CASSHQNQPQHF

clone size: -
D gene: TRBD1
J gene: TRBJ2-3
V gene: TRBV18
CDR3 DNA: TGTGCCAGCTCACCACAGGGGGCGGTCACAGATACGCAGTATTTT
CDR3 protein: CASSPQGAVTDTQYF

clone size: once
D gene: -
J gene: TRBJ2-7
V gene: TRBV2
CDR3 DNA: TGTGCCAGCAGTGGGGGGGGCCCCTACGAGCAGTACTTC
CDR3 protein: CASSGGGPYEQYF

clone size: once
D gene: -
J gene: TRBJ1-1
V gene: TRBV18
CDR3 DNA: TGTGCCAGCTCACCCGACGGATATGAAGCTTTCTTT
CDR3 protein: CASSPDGYEAFF

clone size: -
D gene: TRBD1
J gene: TRBJ2-3
V gene: TRBV6-1
CDR3 DNA: TGTGCCAGCAGTGGGACAGGGTTTATTGTGGATACGCAGTATTTT
CDR3 protein: CASSGTGFIVDTQYF

clone size: -
D gene: -
J gene: TRBJ1-5
V gene: TRBV28
CDR3 DNA: TGTGCCAGCAGCCCCCTCGTGGGGGGCGATCAGCCCCAGCATTTT
CDR3 protein: CASSPLVGGDQPQHF

clone size: -
D gene: -
J gene: TRBJ1-4
V gene: TRBV28
CDR3 DNA: TGTGCCAGCAGTTCCCCATCGGGAACTGAAAAACTGTTTTTT
CDR3 protein: CASSSPSGTEKLFF

clone size: -
D gene: TRBD1
J gene: TRBJ2-1
V gene: TRBV2
CDR3 DNA: TGTGCCAGCAGCCCGGGACAGGGCATCGATGAGCAGTTCTTC
CDR3 protein: CASSPGQGIDEQFF